This TCR beta chain was sequenced during a study of human T cells and chemical hapten exposure. CDR3 length: 12 residues. Between the trimmed V and J ends, which lost 2 bases and 2 bases, there was a span of 4 bases. This clonotype has at least ten counts. TCRdb independently ran MiXCR on the RACE reads; one entry per CDR3 protein. Among 350,000 or so distinct CDR3 sequences listed, around 6.9% were seen once. The time point: patch test 1, 2 weeks after DPC sensitization. Treatment of the sample: therapeutic diphenylcyclopropenone sensitization with weekly scalp DPC. The J gene is TRBJ2-7, the V gene TRBV12-3 or TRBV12-4; no definite D call. The sequence was obtained from a young woman with alopecia areata. Some clones in this sample may be carry-over from other donors' samples. Specimen: whole blood, collected in connection with sensitization to the hapten diphenylcyclopropenone (DPC). The CDR3 protein is CASSLRTYEQYF. CDR3 DNA: TGTGCCAGCAGTTTACGAACCTACGAGCAGTACTTC.